These 28 T cell receptor beta chains originate from one sample sequenced in a study of OX40 agonist ivuxolimab in advanced cancers. The table came from immunoSEQ multiplex PCR; TCRdb's copy has only in-frame clones and leaves some out. The table records roughly 56,000 clones, more than 75% of them present only once. Source: CD4+ or CD8+ T cells sorted from blood, taken in a trial of the OX40 agonist ivuxolimab. These receptors originate from an adult with an advanced solid tumor such as melanoma, head and neck, liver or kidney cancer.

The V and J genes are TRBV5-4 and TRBJ1-2; D gene uncertain. This CDR3 is 16 amino acids long. V was pared by 3 bases and J by 1 base, with 16 bases between. Germline V gives CDR1 SGHNT, CDR2 YYREEE (reference sequence). The CDR3 is CASSSPSTSFNYGYTF. As DNA, the CDR3 is TGTGCCAGCAGCTCCCCTTCGACATCCTTTAACTATGGCTACACCTTC. Full variable domain (remainder filled in from reference TRBV5-4 and TRBJ1-2): ETGVTQSPTHLIKTRGQQVTLRCSSQSGHNTVSWYQQALGQGPQFIFQYYREEENGRGNFPPRFSGLQFPNYSSELNVNALELDDSALYLCASSSPSTSFNYGYTFGSGTRLTVV.

The rearrangement links TRBV4-2 to TRBJ2-2; D might be TRBD2 (5 bases). The CDR3 runs to 16 residues. Trimming pared 0 bases from V and 6 bases from J, leaving 14 bases between. From germline, CDR1 is LGHNA and CDR2 YNFKEQ. The CDR3 reads CASSQDIDREPGELFF. CDR3 DNA sequence: TGTGCCAGCAGCCAAGATATAGATAGGGAGCCCGGGGAGCTGTTTTTT.

The rearrangement links TRBV9 to TRBJ2-1; 10 bases match TRBD2. The V gene end was trimmed by 0 bases and the J gene end by 10 bases; junction bases not matched to a gene: 4. CDR1 is SGDLS and CDR2 is YYNGEE in the germline V gene. CDR3 size: 14 residues. CDR3 sequence reads: CASSVGGSGREQFF. The DNA for the CDR3 is TGTGCCAGCAGCGTAGGGGGTAGCGGGAGGGAGCAGTTCTTC.

J is TRBJ2-7 and V is TRBV5-4, with 7 nucleotides matching TRBD1. The CDR3 has 15 amino acids. Germline CDR1 SGHNT, CDR2 YYREEE (reference sequence). Losses at the gene ends were 4 bases for V and 0 bases for J; bases not matched to a gene: 7. The CDR3, as DNA: TGTGCCAGCAGCGACCAGACAGGGCGCTCCTACGAGCAGTACTTC. Translated, it gives CASSDQTGRSYEQYF.

The rearrangement joins TRBV7-8 to TRBJ1-4; D is possibly TRBD1 (5 bases). The length of the CDR3 is 17 residues. CDR1 and CDR2 from the germline V gene are SGHVS and FQNEAQ. The V end was cut by 4 bases, the J end by 7 bases, with 22 bases between. CDR3 sequence: CASSSPVGVRVREKLFF. DNA of the CDR3: TGTGCCAGCAGCTCCCCCGTAGGGGTAAGAGTTCGTGAAAAACTGTTTTTT.

The chain combines TRBV5-5 with TRBJ1-4; D unclear. This CDR3 region has 15 residues. V lost 4 bases and J lost 2, with 12 bases in between. The germline gives CDR1 SGHKS, CDR2 YYEKEE (reference sequence). This CDR3 reads CASSPRLQTNEKLFF. For the CDR3, the DNA is TGTGCCAGCAGCCCAAGGCTCCAGACTAATGAAAAACTGTTTTTT.

This chain links TRBV5-1 with TRBJ2-1; perhaps TRBD2 as D (6 bases). Germline CDR1 is SGHRS and CDR2 is YFSETQ. This CDR3 comprises 15 residues. Trimming pared 4 bases from V and 2 bases from J, leaving 13 bases between. The CDR3 reads CASSLGTPTYNEQFF. The CDR3 nucleotides read TGCGCCAGCAGCCTCGGGACTCCTACCTACAATGAGCAGTTCTTC.

This clone has a handful of counts. The V call is TRBV28, the J call TRBJ1-2; D unresolved. V shed 7 bases and J shed 1 base, with 13 bases lying between them. Germline CDR1 is MDHEN and CDR2 is SYDVKM. This CDR3 contains 14 residues. The CDR3 DNA reads TGTGCCAGCACCCGGGTAGGGCTTAACTATGGCTACACCTTC. This encodes CASTRVGLNYGYTF.

The rearrangement joins TRBV4-2 to TRBJ2-2; D may correspond to TRBD1 or TRBD2 (7 bases each). There are 16 residues in the CDR3. Germline V gene sequence: CDR1 LGHNA, CDR2 YNFKEQ. V lost 4 bases and J 4 bases, leaving 16 bases between the germline ends. The CDR3 loop is CASSPGEGAGTGELFF. The CDR3, as DNA: TGTGCCAGCAGCCCGGGGGAGGGGGCGGGCACCGGGGAGCTGTTTTTT.

The count of this clone is one. The chain links TRBV9 to TRBJ2-1; D is possibly TRBD1 or TRBD2 (5 bases each). This CDR3 region has 15 residues. Germline V gene data show CDR1 as SGDLS and CDR2 as YYNGEE. V was cut by 3 bases and J by 0 bases, with 10 bases left in between. Written as DNA, the CDR3 is TGTGCCAGCAGCGCCACTAGGGGCTCCTACAATGAGCAGTTCTTC. It translates to CASSATRGSYNEQFF.

The chain couples TRBV7-2 to TRBJ2-7; the D gene could be TRBD1 or TRBD2 (5 bases each). V shed 4 bases and J shed 2 bases, with 15 bases lying between them. There are 15 residues in the CDR3. CDR1 is SGHTA, CDR2 FQGNSA, per germline. CDR3 in amino acids: CASSSTGTEAYEQYF. The CDR3 nucleotides read TGTGCCAGCAGCTCAACCGGGACGGAGGCCTACGAGCAGTACTTC.

The chain links TRBV6-5 to TRBJ1-2; a weak D match, TRBD1 (6 bases). Germline V gives CDR1 MNHEY, CDR2 SVGAGI. This CDR3 is built from 14 residues. With 6 bases removed from V and 4 bases from J, the gap between germline ends came to 15 bases. The CDR3, as DNA: TGTGCCAGCAGAGAGACAGGATTACCCTATGGCTACACCTTC. This translates into CASRETGLPYGYTF.

The chain couples TRBV10-3 to TRBJ2-3; the match to TRBD2 covers 14 bases. The CDR3 contains 15 residues. Germline values: CDR1 ENHRY, CDR2 SYGVKD. Unmatched junction bases numbered 5, after V lost 8 bases and J lost 4 bases. The CDR3 sequence is CAIGTSGSGADTQYF. The CDR3 DNA follows: TGTGCCATCGGGACTAGCGGGAGCGGGGCAGATACGCAGTATTTT.

V and J are TRBV6-5 and TRBJ1-4, with D perhaps matching TRBD1 (5 bases). Germline-derived CDR1 and CDR2 are MNHEY and SVGAGI. This CDR3 is built from 14 residues. Trimming removed 5 bases at V and 3 bases at J, with 10 bases between. CDR3 nucleotides: TGTGCCAGCAGTATCGGGACGGCTAATGAAAAACTGTTTTTT. It specifies CASSIGTANEKLFF.

The rearrangement links TRBV7-9 to TRBJ2-7; TRBD1 agrees at 11 bases. The V segment lost 5 bases and the J segment 5 bases; nucleotides outside the gene matches: 20. This CDR3 contains 19 residues. The germline CDR1 and CDR2 sequences are SEHNR and FQNEAQ (reference sequence). The CDR3: CASSQRPGQGEVWSNEQYF. CDR3 sequence (DNA): TGTGCCAGCAGCCAAAGGCCGGGACAGGGGGAAGTTTGGTCTAACGAGCAGTACTTC.

The chain employs TRBV2 and TRBJ2-1; TRBD2 might be the D (5 bases). CDR1 and CDR2 from the germline V gene are SNHLY and FYNNEI. Trimming stripped 6 bases from V and 6 bases from J, with 9 bases between. This CDR3 is built from 12 residues. The CDR3 here is CASSDGSNEQFF. As DNA, the CDR3 is TGTGCCAGCAGCGATGGGAGCAATGAGCAGTTCTTC.

This chain joins TRBV4-1 and TRBJ2-1; 8 bases map to TRBD2. This CDR3 contains 17 residues. V shed 1 base, J shed 0 bases, and the junction held 5 bases outside the gene matches. Germline assignment: CDR1 MGHRA and CDR2 YSYEKL. CDR3 nucleotide sequence: TGCGCCAGCAGCCAAGTCGCCAGCGGGAGCTCCTACAATGAGCAGTTCTTC. Protein sequence: CASSQVASGSSYNEQFF.

This chain uses TRBV7-3 with TRBJ2-2; TRBD2 aligns across 13 bases. Trimming cost V 5 bases and J 4 bases; bases outside gene matches: 4. The CDR3 is 16 residues long. Germline CDR1 is SGHTA and CDR2 is FQGTGA. The CDR3 coding sequence is TGTGCCAGCAGCATACTAGCGGGAGGGCCCACCGGGGAGCTGTTTTTT. The encoded protein is CASSILAGGPTGELFF.

This chain uses TRBV9 with TRBJ2-1; D ambiguous. The CDR3 is made up of 14 amino acids. Germline loops: CDR1 SGDLS, CDR2 YYNGEE. Trimming pared 3 bases from V and 9 bases from J, leaving 16 bases between. CDR3 in DNA: TGTGCCAGCAGCGCCCCCGACAACAGCATTGAGCAGTTCTTC. Translating it yields CASSAPDNSIEQFF.

V is TRBV6-5 and J is TRBJ1-2, with 7 bases fitting TRBD1. CDR3 length equals 15 residues. V dropped 4 bases and J dropped 4; count of bases not matched to a gene: 9. CDR1 and CDR2 (germline): MNHEY, SVGAGI. The CDR3 DNA reads as TGTGCCAGCAGTTCCAAATGGGACAGAGGCTATGGCTACACCTTC. This codes for CASSSKWDRGYGYTF.

CDR3 region: CASSPPNTGELFF. The CDR3 region has the DNA TGTGCCAGCAGTCCACCGAACACCGGGGAGCTGTTTTTT. The rearrangement links TRBV28 to TRBJ2-2; D gene uncertain. The germline V gene encodes CDR1 MDHEN and CDR2 SYDVKM. V shed 5 bases and J shed 0 bases, with 4 bases lying between them. This CDR3 contains 13 residues. Full variable domain (remainder filled in from reference TRBV28 and TRBJ2-2): DVKVTQSSRYLVKRTGEKVFLECVQDMDHENMFWYRQDPGLGLRLIYFSYDVKMKEKGDIPEGYSVSREKKERFSLILESASTNQTSMYLCASSPPNTGELFFGEGSRLTVL.

V gene TRBV20-1 combines with J gene TRBJ2-5, with D unresolved. Per the germline V gene, CDR1 is DFQATT and CDR2 is SNEGSKA (reference sequence). The CDR3 is 10 amino acids. Trimming shortened V by 6 bases and J by 7 bases, and 9 bases separated the two germline ends. The CDR3, as DNA: TGCAGTGCAGGAGAAGGGACCCAGTACTTC. Amino acid sequence: CSAGEGTQYF.

The rearrangement joins TRBV25-1 to TRBJ2-5; weak D call: TRBD1 (5 bases). The J call may be wrong; the DNA end is better matched by TRBJ2-7. This CDR3 has 14 residues. The germline gives CDR1 MGHDK, CDR2 SYGVNS. The CDR3 DNA reads TGTGCCAGCAGTGAATCTATCCTTGGGGCCGAGCAGTACTTC. This translates into CASSESILGAEQYF.

The rearrangement uses TRBV19 and TRBJ2-5, with D possibly matching TRBD2 (7 bases). The better agreement between TRBJ2-7 and the DNA end casts doubt on the J call. This CDR3 spans 14 amino acids. Germline-derived CDR1 and CDR2 are LNHDA and SQIVND (reference sequence). The CDR3 nucleotides are TGTGCCAGTAGTATTGCGGGGGCCGCCTACGAGCAGTACTTC. Its translation is CASSIAGAAYEQYF.

V and J are TRBV7-2 and TRBJ2-1, with TRBD2 matching over 9 bases. V shed 5 bases, J shed 1 base, and the junction held 6 bases outside the gene matches. The CDR3 runs 16 residues. The germline V gene encodes CDR1 SGHTA and CDR2 FQGNSA. CDR3 nucleotide sequence: TGTGCCAGCAGCCCGAATGCGGGAGGGTCCTACAATGAGCAGTTCTTC. Protein sequence: CASSPNAGGSYNEQFF.

The chain is built from TRBV4-1 and TRBJ2-3; TRBD2 matches at 12 bases. J lost 7 bases, V lost 3 bases, and 11 bases had no gene match. This CDR3 contains 17 residues. Germline V gene lookup returns CDR1 MGHRA and CDR2 YSYEKL. This CDR3 is CASSQMYLAGGRNTQYF. The CDR3 region has the DNA TGCGCCAGCAGCCAGATGTACCTAGCGGGAGGGCGAAATACGCAGTATTTT.

The chain employs TRBV5-6 and TRBJ2-7, with no clear D. This CDR3 has 11 residues. V lost 1 base and J lost 3, with 2 bases in between. Germline-derived CDR1 and CDR2 are SGHDT and YYEEEE. The CDR3 coding sequence is TGTGCCAGCAGCTTGAACTACGAGCAGTACTTC. Translation: CASSLNYEQYF. Full variable domain (missing parts from reference TRBV5-6 and TRBJ2-7): DAGVTQSPTHLIKTRGQQVTLRCSPKSGHDTVSWYQQALGQGPQFIFQYYEEEERQRGNFPDRFSGHQFPNYSSELNVNALLLGDSALYLCASSLNYEQYFGPGTRLTVT.

This clone was seen once. V and J are TRBV11-2 and TRBJ2-3, with D unresolved. Trimming shortened V by 2 bases and J by 2 bases, and 14 bases separated the two germline ends. There are 16 residues in the CDR3. Germline V gene sequence: CDR1 SGHAT, CDR2 FQNNGV. CDR3 sequence (DNA): TGTGCCAGCAGCTTAAATGGTTTGGAGTCCACAGATACGCAGTATTTT. Amino acids: CASSLNGLESTDTQYF.